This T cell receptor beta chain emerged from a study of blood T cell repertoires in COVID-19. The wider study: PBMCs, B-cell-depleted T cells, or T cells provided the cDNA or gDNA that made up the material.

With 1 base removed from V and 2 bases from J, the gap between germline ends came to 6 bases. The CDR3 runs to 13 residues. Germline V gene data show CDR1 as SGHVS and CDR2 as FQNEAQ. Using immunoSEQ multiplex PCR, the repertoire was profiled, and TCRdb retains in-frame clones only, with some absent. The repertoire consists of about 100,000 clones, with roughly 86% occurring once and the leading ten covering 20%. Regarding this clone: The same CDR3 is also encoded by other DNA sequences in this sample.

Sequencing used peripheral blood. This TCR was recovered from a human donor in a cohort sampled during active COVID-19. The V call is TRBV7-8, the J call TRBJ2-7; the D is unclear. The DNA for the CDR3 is TGTGCCAGCAGCTTAGGCCGAGCCTACGAGCAGTACTTC. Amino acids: CASSLGRAYEQYF.